These 20 T cell receptor beta chains originate from one sample sequenced in a study of blood T cell repertoires in COVID-19. Profiled with immunoSEQ multiplex PCR; TCRdb holds only in-frame clones, not every one. The sample contains roughly 160,000 clones, over 90% of which appear only once. The sequencing sample was made of peripheral blood. The origin of the receptors is a man aged 50 to 59 with acute or convalescent COVID-19.

This clone has only a few counts. The genes are TRBV5-8 and TRBJ1-4; D is perhaps TRBD1 (6 bases). Germline V CDR1 and CDR2: SGHTS, YDEGEE. The V end lost 3 bases, the J end lost 7 bases, and 16 bases lay between the germline ends. The length of the CDR3 is 15 residues. CDR3 region: CASSYDRTRPEKLFF. CDR3 sequence (DNA): TGTGCCAGCAGCTACGACAGGACGAGACCTGAAAAACTGTTTTTT.

This clone came up a few times. CDR3 nucleotide sequence: TGTGCCAGCCGACCCCCAGGAGGGTTGAACACTGAAGCTTTCTTT. Residues: CASRPPGGLNTEAFF. The chain combines TRBV2 with TRBJ1-1, with no clear D. This CDR3 has 15 amino acids. V lost 8 bases to trimming and J lost 0 bases, with 16 bases between them. Germline CDR1 SNHLY, CDR2 FYNNEI.

The chain combines TRBV29-1 with TRBJ2-3, with 9 bases that match TRBD2. The CDR3 has 15 amino acids. The germline gives CDR1 SQVTM, CDR2 ANQGSEA. After removal of 4 bases from V and 2 bases from J, the junction contained 7 bases not matched to a gene. The CDR3 DNA sequence: TGCAGCGTTGGGGGTAGCGGGAGTCTCACAGATACGCAGTATTTT. Protein product: CSVGGSGSLTDTQYF.

CDR3 sequence: CASSYHRQETQYF. The CDR3 DNA follows: TGTGCCAGCAGTTACCACAGACAAGAGACCCAGTACTTC. This rearrangement joins TRBV6-2 or TRBV6-3 to TRBJ2-5; D gene unclear. V dropped 2 bases and J dropped 2 bases, with 6 bases sitting between them. The CDR3 covers 13 residues. Per germline, CDR1 MNHEY and CDR2 SVGEGT.

The chain has TRBV7-2 and TRBJ1-4; D possibly corresponds to TRBD1 (5 bases). V shed 1 base and J shed 0 bases, with 9 bases lying between them. The length of the CDR3 is 16 residues. Germline lookup yields CDR1 SGHTA and CDR2 FQGNSA. The CDR3 DNA is TGTGCCAGCAGCTTAGGGTCGACAGCAACTAATGAAAAACTGTTTTTT. This encodes CASSLGSTATNEKLFF.

This clone was seen just once. V is TRBV19 and J is TRBJ2-3; 8 bases line up with TRBD2. The CDR3 is 17 residues long. Germline V gene lookup returns CDR1 LNHDA and CDR2 SQIVND (reference sequence). Unmatched junction bases numbered 19, after V lost 5 bases and J lost 9 bases. The CDR3 region is CASSPYYSGGPMGTQYF. CDR3 DNA sequence: TGTGCCAGTAGTCCATACTATTCGGGAGGGCCAATGGGAACGCAGTATTTT.

The chain joins TRBV27 to TRBJ1-6, with 8 bases aligning to TRBD1. The ends lost 3 bases at V and 5 bases at J; junction bases unmatched: 3. The CDR3 is 15 residues long. Germline CDR1 and CDR2: MNHEY and SMNVEV (reference sequence). CDR3 protein: CASSFSGQDNSPLHF. As DNA, the CDR3 is TGTGCCAGCAGTTTCTCGGGACAGGATAATTCACCCCTCCACTTT.

The chain recombines TRBV10-3 with TRBJ1-1, with D possibly TRBD1 on 6 matching bases. The V end lost 6 bases, the J end lost 3 bases, and 11 bases lay between the germline ends. The CDR3 extends over 13 amino acids. The germline gives CDR1 ENHRY, CDR2 SYGVKD. In DNA form, the CDR3 reads TGTGCCATCAGCGTACAGGGTGACACTGAAGCTTTCTTT. Its protein product is CAISVQGDTEAFF.

This sequence joins TRBV27 and TRBJ1-1; D might be TRBD1 (5 bases). Germline CDR1 MNHEY, CDR2 SMNVEV (reference sequence). V was clipped by 5 bases and J by 4 bases, with 23 bases between them. This CDR3 spans 17 amino acids. CDR3: CASSVALIRGGGTEAFF. As DNA, the CDR3 is TGTGCCAGCAGTGTAGCCCTGATACGGGGCGGGGGCACTGAAGCTTTCTTT.

CDR3 DNA: TGCGCCAGCAGTCAAGGCAGACAGGGCCCCTACGAGCAGTACTTC. It specifies CASSQGRQGPYEQYF. The rearrangement joins TRBV23-1 to TRBJ2-7; 7 bases fit TRBD1. TRBV23-1 is treated as an ORF (open reading frame) with a function not yet certain. The CDR3 totals 15 residues. The ends lost 2 bases at V and 2 bases at J; junction bases unmatched: 6.

This sequence joins TRBV28 and TRBJ2-7; D possibly corresponds to TRBD2 (6 bases). Trimming pared 0 bases from V and 0 bases from J, leaving 18 bases between. From germline, CDR1 is MDHEN and CDR2 SYDVKM. The CDR3 runs 18 residues. The CDR3 loop is CASSLWGLAATLSYEQYF. The CDR3 DNA sequence: TGTGCCAGCAGTTTATGGGGTTTAGCGGCTACTCTCTCCTACGAGCAGTACTTC.

This chain uses TRBV4-2 with TRBJ2-7, with TRBD1 matching over 7 bases. The CDR3 runs to 16 residues. The trim removed 0 bases at V and 2 bases at J, leaving 7 bases unmatched. Germline CDR1 and CDR2: LGHNA and YNFKEQ. The DNA of the CDR3 is TGTGCCAGCAGCCAAGAATACAGGGGCCTTACCTACGAGCAGTACGTC. The encoded protein is CASSQEYRGLTYEQYV.

This clone was detected only once. The chain carries TRBV3-1 (or the pseudogene TRBV3-2) and TRBJ1-3; 7 bases match TRBD1. Germline assignment: CDR1 LGHDT and CDR2 YNNKEL (reference sequence). The junction had 5 bases not matched to a gene; V was cut back by 6 bases and J by 0 bases. The CDR3 is made up of 15 amino acids. The CDR3 bases are TGTGCCAGCAGTACAGGGGCGCTCTCTGGAAACACCATATATTTT. Translated, it gives CASSTGALSGNTIYF.

The chain uses TRBV6-5 and TRBJ2-3; TRBD2 is a possible D gene (5 bases). The V gene lost 6 bases and the J gene lost 6 bases, with 19 bases spanning the gap. CDR1 is MNHEY, CDR2 SVGAGI, per germline. The CDR3 spans 15 residues. CDR3 nucleotide sequence: TGTGCCAGCAGAACCCGGACTTTCAACGGGGATACGCAGTATTTT. It yields the protein CASRTRTFNGDTQYF.

The genes are TRBV28 and TRBJ1-3, with D possibly TRBD1 on 6 matching bases. This CDR3 comprises 17 residues. Trimming pared 5 bases from V and 0 bases from J, leaving 17 bases between. Germline V CDR1 and CDR2: MDHEN, SYDVKM. As DNA, the CDR3 is TGTGCCAGCAGTCGAGTTGGGGGGGCCCCCTCTGGAAACACCATATATTTT. It is translated as CASSRVGGAPSGNTIYF. Looking up the rest from reference TRBV28 and TRBJ1-3 gives the full variable domain: DVKVTQSSRYLVKRTGEKVFLECVQDMDHENMFWYRQDPGLGLRLIYFSYDVKMKEKGDIPEGYSVSREKKERFSLILESASTNQTSMYLCASSRVGGAPSGNTIYFGEGSWLTVV.

The chain carries TRBV6-2 or TRBV6-3 and TRBJ1-2, with 10 bases that match TRBD1. The CDR3 covers 13 residues. The germline V gene has CDR1 MNHEY and CDR2 SVGEGT. Losses at the gene ends were 2 bases for V and 13 bases for J; bases not matched to a gene: 7. CDR3 bases: TGTGCCAGCAGTTACATTCGGGGACAGGGGATCACCTTC. This codes for CASSYIRGQGITF.

V gene TRBV10-3 combines with J gene TRBJ2-1; 10 bases are a match to TRBD2. Germline V gene lookup returns CDR1 ENHRY and CDR2 SYGVKD. Trimming at V came to 4 bases and at J to 7 bases, leaving 4 bases not matched to a gene. This CDR3 comprises 14 residues. The CDR3 spells CAISALAGANEQFF. CDR3 DNA sequence: TGTGCCATCAGTGCTCTAGCGGGAGCAAATGAGCAGTTCTTC.

In DNA form, the CDR3 reads TGCAGTGCTAGATTAGTTGAAAAACTGTTTTTT. It encodes CSARLVEKLFF. This chain uses TRBV20-1 with TRBJ1-4; no clear D gene. CDR1 and CDR2 (germline): DFQATT, SNEGSKA (reference sequence). V was cut by 2 bases and J by 7 bases, with 5 bases left in between. The CDR3 runs 11 residues.

The V call is TRBV19, the J call TRBJ2-1; 7 bases align to TRBD1. This CDR3 is 14 amino acids long. From germline, CDR1 is LNHDA and CDR2 SQIVND (reference sequence). Trimming took 4 bases from V and 7 from J; bases not matched to a gene: 7. CDR3 protein: CASSTRGYGNEQFF. CDR3 bases: TGTGCCAGTAGTACCAGGGGGTATGGTAATGAGCAGTTCTTC.

This chain uses TRBV7-3 with TRBJ2-5; 9 bases are shared with TRBD2. The ends lost 5 bases at V and 5 bases at J; junction bases unmatched: 9. The CDR3 covers 15 residues. Per germline, CDR1 SGHTA and CDR2 FQGTGA. The CDR3 DNA reads as TGTGCCAGCAGCCACGCGGGGGGGACCTACGAGACCCAGTACTTC. Encoded protein: CASSHAGGTYETQYF.